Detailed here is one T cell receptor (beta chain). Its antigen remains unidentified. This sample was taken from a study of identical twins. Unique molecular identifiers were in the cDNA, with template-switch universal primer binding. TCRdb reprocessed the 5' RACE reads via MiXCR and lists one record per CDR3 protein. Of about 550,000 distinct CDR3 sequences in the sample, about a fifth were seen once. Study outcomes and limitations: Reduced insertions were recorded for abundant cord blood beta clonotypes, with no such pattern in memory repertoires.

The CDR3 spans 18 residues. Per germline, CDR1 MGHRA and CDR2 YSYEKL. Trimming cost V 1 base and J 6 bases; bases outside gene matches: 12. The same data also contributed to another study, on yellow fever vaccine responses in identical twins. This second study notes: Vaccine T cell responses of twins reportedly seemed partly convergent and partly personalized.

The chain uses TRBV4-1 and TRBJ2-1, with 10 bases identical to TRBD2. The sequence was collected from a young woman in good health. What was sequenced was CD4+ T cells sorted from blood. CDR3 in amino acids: CASSQVMLAGGRFNEQFF. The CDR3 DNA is TGCGCCAGCAGCCAAGTGATGTTAGCGGGGGGCCGATTCAATGAGCAGTTCTTC.